This T cell receptor beta chain was identified in a study of T cells in Graves' hyperthyroidism and ophthalmopathy. Findings of the study overall: Blood also held most thyroid clonotypes expanded beyond 0.001. Before onset, ophthalmopathy was predicted by the model a median around 6.2 months earlier.

RNA transcripts were the template for amplifying TCR beta CDR3 regions. HTBI primers were the set used in a first-round RT-PCR of the TCR CDR3. Via MiXCR, TCRdb re-called the multiplex PCR reads, giving one row per CDR3 protein. Of about 640,000 distinct CDR3 sequences in the sample, roughly 20% were seen once. This clonotype was recorded many times. Its target is unknown. The CDR3 has 12 amino acids. Germline V gives CDR1 LGHDT, CDR2 YNNKEL (reference sequence). Unmatched junction bases numbered 5, after V lost 7 bases and J lost 9 bases. This sequence originates from a man aged 25-45 years with Graves' ophthalmopathy. The rearrangement links TRBV3-1 to TRBJ2-1, with 8 bases that match TRBD2. Sequenced material: blood. The CDR3 spells CASTGRGGEQFF. DNA for the CDR3: TGTGCCAGCACCGGGAGGGGTGGTGAGCAGTTCTTC.